The sequence of this T cell receptor (beta chain) was determined in a study of OX40 agonist ivuxolimab in advanced cancers. Turning to the study itself: Patients enrolled in dose escalation were diagnosed with hepatocellular carcinoma, melanoma, renal cell or head and neck cancer.

Assay used: immunoSEQ multiplex PCR; TCRdb lists only in-frame clones, some missing. The repertoire has roughly 50,000 clones, approximately 80% of them found once; the top ten carry about 3.9%. The length of the CDR3 is 15 residues. Germline V CDR1 and CDR2: SGHTA, FQGNSA. J gave up 1 base and V 4 bases, and 5 bases lay outside the gene matches. Baseline, cycle 4 day 1, and cycle 7 day 1 were the blood sampling points. The chain has TRBV7-2 and TRBJ1-1; 8 bases agree with TRBD1. This sequence originates from an adult with an advanced solid tumor such as melanoma, head and neck, liver or kidney cancer. The source was CD4+ or CD8+ T cells sorted from blood, collected in a trial of the OX40 agonist ivuxolimab. The CDR3 DNA follows: TGTGCCAGCAGCTCGGACAGGGTGCGGAACACTGAAGCTTTCTTT. It is translated as CASSSDRVRNTEAFF.